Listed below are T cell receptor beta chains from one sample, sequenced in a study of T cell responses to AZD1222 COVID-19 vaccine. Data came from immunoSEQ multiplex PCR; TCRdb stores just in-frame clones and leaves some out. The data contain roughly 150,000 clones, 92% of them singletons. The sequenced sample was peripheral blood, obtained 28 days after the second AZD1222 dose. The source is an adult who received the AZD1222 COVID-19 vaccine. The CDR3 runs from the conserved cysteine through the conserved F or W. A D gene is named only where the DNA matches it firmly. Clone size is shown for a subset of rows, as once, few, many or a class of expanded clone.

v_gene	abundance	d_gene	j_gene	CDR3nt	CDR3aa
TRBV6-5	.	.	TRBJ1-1	TGTGCCAGCAGCCGAGCGCGGGGGGCGGATGAAGCTTTCTTT	CASSRARGADEAFF
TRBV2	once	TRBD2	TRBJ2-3	TGTGCCAGCAGTGAACCTACCGGACTAGCATTAGCAGATACGCAGTATTTT	CASSEPTGLALADTQYF
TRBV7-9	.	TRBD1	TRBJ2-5	TGTGCCAGCTCCAGGGGGCAAGAGACCCAGTACTTC	CASSRGQETQYF
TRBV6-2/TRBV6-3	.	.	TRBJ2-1	TGTGCCAGCAGCCCGAGGGGGGCGCATTACAATGAGCAGTTCTTC	CASSPRGAHYNEQFF
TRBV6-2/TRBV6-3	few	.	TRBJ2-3	TGTGCCAGCAGTTTGGAAGAGCCGAAATTAGGAAAGGACTCGGATACGCAGTATTTT	CASSLEEPKLGKDSDTQYF
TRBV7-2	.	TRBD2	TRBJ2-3	TGTGCCAGCAGCTTAGGAAGCGGGAGGACCACAGATACGCAGTATTTT	CASSLGSGRTTDTQYF
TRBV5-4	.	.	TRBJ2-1	TGTGCCAGCAGCCGGACTGAGTACAATGAGCAGTTCTTC	CASSRTEYNEQFF
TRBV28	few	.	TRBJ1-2	.	CASSFGEGTFRGYTF
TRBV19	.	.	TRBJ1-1	TGTGCCAGTAGTACGACCGGATCAAACGAAGCTTTCTTT	CASSTTGSNEAFF
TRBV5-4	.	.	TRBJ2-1	TGTGCCAGCAGCAAGGAGCAGGGCTACAATGAGCAGTTCTTC	CASSKEQGYNEQFF
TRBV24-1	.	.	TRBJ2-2	TGTGCCACAGGATGGGGAACGAACACCGGGGAGCTGTTTTTT	CATGWGTNTGELFF
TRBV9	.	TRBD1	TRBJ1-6	TGTGCCAGCAGCGTAGAATGGGACAGGGGTAATTCACCCCTCCACTTT	CASSVEWDRGNSPLHF
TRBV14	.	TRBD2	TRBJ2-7	TGTGCCAGCAGCCCCCTAGGACTAGCGGGAGGAACTGGCGAGCAGTACTTC	CASSPLGLAGGTGEQYF
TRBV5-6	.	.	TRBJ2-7	TGTGCCAGCAGCACCTGGACCTTAGCGGAGACCTACGAGCAGTACTTC	CASSTWTLAETYEQYF
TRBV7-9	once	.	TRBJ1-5	TGTGCCAGCAGCCCGGGCCGCCAAGGGGGGCCCCAGCATTTT	CASSPGRQGGPQHF
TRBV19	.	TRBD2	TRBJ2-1	TGTGCCAGTAGTCTACGGACTAGCGGCGCCGGGAATGAGCAGTTCTTC	CASSLRTSGAGNEQFF
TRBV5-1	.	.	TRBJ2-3	TGCGCCAGCAGCTTGGAGGTGGGACGCCCCACAGATACGCAGTATTTT	CASSLEVGRPTDTQYF
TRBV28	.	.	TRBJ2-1	TGTGTCCTCAAACCGGCATTACTATTATCGCGCTCCTACAATGAGCAGTTCTTC	CVLKPALLLSRSYNEQFF
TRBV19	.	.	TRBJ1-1	TGTGCCAGTAGTATTAAGGTGCTAGGCACTGAAGCTTTCTTT	CASSIKVLGTEAFF
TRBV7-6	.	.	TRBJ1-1	TGTGCCAGCAGCTTAATGGACCACAACACTGAAGCTTTCTTT	CASSLMDHNTEAFF
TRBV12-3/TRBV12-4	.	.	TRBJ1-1	TGTGCCAGCAGTCCCCAGGCAGTCACTGAAGCTTTCTTT	CASSPQAVTEAFF
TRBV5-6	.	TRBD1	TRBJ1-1	TGTGCCAGCAGCCCTACCGCGAAAAGGACAGGGACGAACACTGAAGCTTTCTTT	CASSPTAKRTGTNTEAFF
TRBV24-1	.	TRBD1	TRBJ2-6	TGTGCCACCAGTGACCGGACAGGGCCTACCTCTGGGGCCAACGTCCTGACTTTC	CATSDRTGPTSGANVLTF
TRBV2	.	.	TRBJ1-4	TGTGCCAGCAGTGCCCAGGGGGAAAAACTGTTTTTT	CASSAQGEKLFF
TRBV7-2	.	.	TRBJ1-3	TGTGCCAGCAGCTTAGGCGCGGGGGCCAGCTCTGGAAACACCATATATTTT	CASSLGAGASSGNTIYF
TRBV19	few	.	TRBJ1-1	TGTGCCAGTGCCAGTGGGAGTAGGACTGAAGCTTTCTTT	CASASGSRTEAFF
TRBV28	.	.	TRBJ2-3	TGTGCCAGCAGTTTCACACGGACTCATAGCACAGATACGCAGTATTTT	CASSFTRTHSTDTQYF
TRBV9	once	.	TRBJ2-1	TGTGCCAGCAGCGTAGCGGGGACTTCCTACAATGAGCAGTTCTTC	CASSVAGTSYNEQFF
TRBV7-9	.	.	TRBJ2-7	TGTGCCAGCAGCCCCTTGCTCCCGGGTGGCGAGCAGTACTTC	CASSPLLPGGEQYF
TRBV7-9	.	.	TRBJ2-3	TGTGCCAGCAGCTTAGACACGGATACGCAGTATTTT	CASSLDTDTQYF
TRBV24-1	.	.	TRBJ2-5	TGTGCCACCAGTGATCCAGAAGAGACCCAGTACTTC	CATSDPEETQYF